This TCR beta chain was obtained from a study of blood T cell repertoires in COVID-19. As processed by the authors: Reference gene primer amplification yielded estimated nucleated cell counts. This table comes from immunoSEQ multiplex PCR, and its TCRdb copy is limited to in-frame clones, with some not included. That table gives V, J and clone size, and the DNA gave D and trimming. The sample has 150,000 to 180,000 clones, 65% to 90% seen once. Followed over time, Seattle patients had been enrolled while infection was active. This clone has more than one count but fewer than ten. From germline, CDR1 is SGHRS and CDR2 YFSETQ. CDR3 length equals 14 residues. The V end was cut by 10 bases, the J end by 1 base, with 17 bases between.

Sequencing was carried out using peripheral blood. The clonotype was recovered from a woman in her fifties or sixties with COVID-19, enrolled during active disease. The chain is built from TRBV5-1 and TRBJ1-1; D may be TRBD1 (6 bases). The CDR3 loop is CASRPGHENTEAFF. The CDR3 nucleotides are TGCGCCTCCCGACCGGGACACGAGAACACTGAAGCTTTCTTT. The full variable domain, rest sourced from reference TRBV5-1 and TRBJ1-1, is KAGVTQTPRYLIKTRGQQVTLSCSPISGHRSVSWYQQTPGQGLQFLFEYFSETQRNKGNFPGRFSGRQFSNSRSEMNVSTLELGDSALYLCASRPGHENTEAFFGQGTRLTVV.